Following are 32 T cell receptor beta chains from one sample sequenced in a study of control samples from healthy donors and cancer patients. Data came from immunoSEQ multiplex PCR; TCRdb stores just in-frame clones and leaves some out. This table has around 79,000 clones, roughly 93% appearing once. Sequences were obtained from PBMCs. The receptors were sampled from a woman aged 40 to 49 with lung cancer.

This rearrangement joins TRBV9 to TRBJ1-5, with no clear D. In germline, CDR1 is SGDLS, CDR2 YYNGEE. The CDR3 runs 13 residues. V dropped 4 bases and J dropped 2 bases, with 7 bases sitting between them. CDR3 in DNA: TGTGCCAGCAGCCCCGGGGGCAATCAGCCCCAGCATTTT. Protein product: CASSPGGNQPQHF.

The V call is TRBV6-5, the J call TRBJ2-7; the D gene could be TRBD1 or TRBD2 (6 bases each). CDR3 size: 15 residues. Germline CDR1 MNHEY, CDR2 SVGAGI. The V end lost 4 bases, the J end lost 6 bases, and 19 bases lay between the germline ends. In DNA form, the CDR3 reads TGTGCCAGCAGTTTACGACAGGAGGGTACTTCCGAGCAGTACTTC. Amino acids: CASSLRQEGTSEQYF.

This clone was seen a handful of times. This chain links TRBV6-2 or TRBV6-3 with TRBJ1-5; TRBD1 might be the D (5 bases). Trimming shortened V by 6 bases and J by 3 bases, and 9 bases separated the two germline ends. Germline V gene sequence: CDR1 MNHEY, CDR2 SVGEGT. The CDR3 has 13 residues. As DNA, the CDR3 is TGTGCCAGCAGCGACAGTATCAATCAGCCCCAGCATTTT. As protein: CASSDSINQPQHF.

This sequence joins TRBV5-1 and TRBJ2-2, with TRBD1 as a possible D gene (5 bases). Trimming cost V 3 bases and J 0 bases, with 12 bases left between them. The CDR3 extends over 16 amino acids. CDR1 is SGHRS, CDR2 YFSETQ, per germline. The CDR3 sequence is CASSWSQGSNTGELFF. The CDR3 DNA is TGCGCCAGCAGCTGGTCCCAGGGATCGAACACCGGGGAGCTGTTTTTT.

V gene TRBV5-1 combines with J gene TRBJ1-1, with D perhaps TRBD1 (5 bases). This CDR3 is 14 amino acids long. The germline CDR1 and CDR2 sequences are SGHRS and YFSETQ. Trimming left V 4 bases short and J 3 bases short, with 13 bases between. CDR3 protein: CASSAGLSDTEAFF. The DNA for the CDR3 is TGCGCCAGCAGCGCGGGGCTTAGTGACACTGAAGCTTTCTTT. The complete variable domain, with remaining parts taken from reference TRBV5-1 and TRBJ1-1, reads KAGVTQTPRYLIKTRGQQVTLSCSPISGHRSVSWYQQTPGQGLQFLFEYFSETQRNKGNFPGRFSGRQFSNSRSEMNVSTLELGDSALYLCASSAGLSDTEAFFGQGTRLTVV.

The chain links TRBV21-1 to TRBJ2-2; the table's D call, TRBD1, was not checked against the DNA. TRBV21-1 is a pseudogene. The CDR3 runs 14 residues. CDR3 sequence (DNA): TGTGCCAGCAGCAGGCCCAGGGGGACCGGGGAGCTGTTTTTT. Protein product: CASSRPRGTGELFF.

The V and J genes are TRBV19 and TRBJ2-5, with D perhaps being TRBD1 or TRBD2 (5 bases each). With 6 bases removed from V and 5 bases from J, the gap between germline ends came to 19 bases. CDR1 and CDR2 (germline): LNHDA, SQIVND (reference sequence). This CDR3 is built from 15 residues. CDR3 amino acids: CASRGPRGAGETQYF. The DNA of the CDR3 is TGTGCCAGTAGGGGGCCCCGAGGGGCCGGGGAGACCCAGTACTTC.

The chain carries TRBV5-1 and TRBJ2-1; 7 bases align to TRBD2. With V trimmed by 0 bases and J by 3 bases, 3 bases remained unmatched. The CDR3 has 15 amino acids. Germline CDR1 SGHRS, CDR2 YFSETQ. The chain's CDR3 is CASSLAGGGYNEQFF. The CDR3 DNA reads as TGCGCCAGCAGCTTGGCGGGGGGTGGCTACAATGAGCAGTTCTTC.

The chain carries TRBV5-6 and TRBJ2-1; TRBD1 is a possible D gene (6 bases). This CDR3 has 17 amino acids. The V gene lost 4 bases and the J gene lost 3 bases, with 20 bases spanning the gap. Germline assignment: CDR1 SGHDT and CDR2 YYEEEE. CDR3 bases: TGTGCCAGCAGCATTTCCCCACAGGGAGTGGTCTACAATGAGCAGTTCTTC. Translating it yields CASSISPQGVVYNEQFF.

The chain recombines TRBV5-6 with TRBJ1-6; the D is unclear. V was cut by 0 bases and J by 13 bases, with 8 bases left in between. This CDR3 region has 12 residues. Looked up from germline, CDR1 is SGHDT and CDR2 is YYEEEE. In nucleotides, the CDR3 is TGTGCCAGCAGCTTGGAGAGTTGGCCCCTCCACTTT. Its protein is CASSLESWPLHF.

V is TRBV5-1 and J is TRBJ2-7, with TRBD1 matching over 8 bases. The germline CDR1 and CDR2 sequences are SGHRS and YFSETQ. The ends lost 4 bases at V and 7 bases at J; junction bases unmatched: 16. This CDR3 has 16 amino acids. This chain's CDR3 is CASSPGRQQGAWEQYF. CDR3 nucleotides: TGCGCCAGCAGCCCCGGACGTCAGCAGGGGGCGTGGGAGCAGTACTTC.

This CDR3 reads CASVGGTQETQYF. In DNA form, the CDR3 reads TGTGCCAGCGTGGGGGGAACCCAAGAGACCCAGTACTTC. V usage is TRBV2 and J usage is TRBJ2-5; the D gene is possibly TRBD2 (6 bases). Germline CDR1 reads SNHLY; CDR2 reads FYNNEI. This CDR3 region has 13 residues. V lost 8 bases and J lost 1, with 11 bases in between.

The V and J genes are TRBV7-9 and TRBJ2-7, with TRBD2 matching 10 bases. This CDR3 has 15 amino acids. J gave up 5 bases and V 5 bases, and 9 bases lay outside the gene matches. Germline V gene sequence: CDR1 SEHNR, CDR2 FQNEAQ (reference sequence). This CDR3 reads CASSPGDGLADEQYF. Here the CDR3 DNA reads TGTGCCAGCAGCCCCGGGGATGGACTAGCGGACGAGCAGTACTTC.

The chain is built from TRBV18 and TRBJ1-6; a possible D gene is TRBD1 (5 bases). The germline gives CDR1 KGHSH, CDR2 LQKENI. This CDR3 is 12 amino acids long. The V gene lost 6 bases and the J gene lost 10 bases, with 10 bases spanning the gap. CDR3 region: CASSTGDSPLHF. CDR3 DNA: TGTGCCAGCTCCACGGGGGACTCACCCCTCCACTTT.

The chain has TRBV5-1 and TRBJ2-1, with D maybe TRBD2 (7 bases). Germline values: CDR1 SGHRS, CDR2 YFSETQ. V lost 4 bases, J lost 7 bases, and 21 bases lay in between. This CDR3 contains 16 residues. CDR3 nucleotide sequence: TGCGCCAGCAGCCTGGAGGTTGGGGGGGCCCTAAATGAGCAGTTCTTC. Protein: CASSLEVGGALNEQFF. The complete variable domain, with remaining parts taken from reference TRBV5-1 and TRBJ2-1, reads KAGVTQTPRYLIKTRGQQVTLSCSPISGHRSVSWYQQTPGQGLQFLFEYFSETQRNKGNFPGRFSGRQFSNSRSEMNVSTLELGDSALYLCASSLEVGGALNEQFFGPGTRLTVL.

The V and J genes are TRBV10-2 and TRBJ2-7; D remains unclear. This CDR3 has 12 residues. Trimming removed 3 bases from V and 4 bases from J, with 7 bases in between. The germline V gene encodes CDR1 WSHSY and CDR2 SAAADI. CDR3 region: CASSEPRYEQYF. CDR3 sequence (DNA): TGCGCCAGCAGTGAACCTAGGTACGAGCAGTACTTC.

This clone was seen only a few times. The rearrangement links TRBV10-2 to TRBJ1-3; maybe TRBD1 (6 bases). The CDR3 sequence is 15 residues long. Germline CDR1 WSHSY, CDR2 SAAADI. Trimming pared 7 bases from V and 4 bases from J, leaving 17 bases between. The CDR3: CASTLLPTGGNTIYF. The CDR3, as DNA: TGCGCCAGCACCCTCCTCCCGACAGGCGGAAACACCATATATTTT.

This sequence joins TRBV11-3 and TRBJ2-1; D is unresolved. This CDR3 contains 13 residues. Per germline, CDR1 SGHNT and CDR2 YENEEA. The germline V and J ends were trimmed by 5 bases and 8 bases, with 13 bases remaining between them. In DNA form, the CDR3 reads TGTGCCAGCAGCCCCAGTCTGGGGTATGAGCAGTTCTTC. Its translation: CASSPSLGYEQFF.

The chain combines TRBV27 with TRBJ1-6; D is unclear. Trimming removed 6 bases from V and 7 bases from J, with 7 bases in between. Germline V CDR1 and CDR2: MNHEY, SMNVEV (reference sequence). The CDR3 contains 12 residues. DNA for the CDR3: TGTGCCAGCAGCCCATTGAATTCACCCCTCCACTTT. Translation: CASSPLNSPLHF.

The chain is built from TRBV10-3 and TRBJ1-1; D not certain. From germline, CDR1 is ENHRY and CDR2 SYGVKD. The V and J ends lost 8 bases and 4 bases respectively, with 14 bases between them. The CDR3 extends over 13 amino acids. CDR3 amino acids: CAILQSDATEAFF. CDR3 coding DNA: TGTGCCATCTTACAGTCCGACGCCACTGAAGCTTTCTTT.

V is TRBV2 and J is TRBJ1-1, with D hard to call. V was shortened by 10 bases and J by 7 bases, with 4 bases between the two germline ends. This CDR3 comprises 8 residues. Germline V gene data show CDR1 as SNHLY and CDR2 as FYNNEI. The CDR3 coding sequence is TGTGCCACCGGTGAAGCTTTCTTT. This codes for CATGEAFF.

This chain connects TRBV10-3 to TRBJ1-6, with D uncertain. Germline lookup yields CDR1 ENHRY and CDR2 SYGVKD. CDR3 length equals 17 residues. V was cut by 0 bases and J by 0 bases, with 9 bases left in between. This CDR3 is CAISESLVSSYNSPLHF. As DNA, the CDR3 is TGTGCCATCAGTGAGTCTCTGGTGAGCTCCTATAATTCACCCCTCCACTTT.

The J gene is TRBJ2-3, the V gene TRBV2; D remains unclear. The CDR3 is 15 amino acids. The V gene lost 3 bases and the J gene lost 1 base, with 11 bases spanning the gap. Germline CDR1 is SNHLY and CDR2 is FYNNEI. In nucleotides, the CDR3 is TGTGCCAGCAGTGAGAGTGGCTACGGCACAGATACGCAGTATTTT. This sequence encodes CASSESGYGTDTQYF.

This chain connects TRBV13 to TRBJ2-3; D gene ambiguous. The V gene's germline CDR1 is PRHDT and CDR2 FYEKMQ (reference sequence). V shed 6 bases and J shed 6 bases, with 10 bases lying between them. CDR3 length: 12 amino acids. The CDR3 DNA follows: TGTGCCAGCAGTGCGCCCAGGGATACGCAGTATTTT. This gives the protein CASSAPRDTQYF.

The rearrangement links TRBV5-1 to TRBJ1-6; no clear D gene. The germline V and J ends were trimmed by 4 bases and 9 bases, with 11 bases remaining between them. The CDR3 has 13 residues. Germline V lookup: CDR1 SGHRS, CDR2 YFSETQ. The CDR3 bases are TGCGCCAGCAGCCCCAACTCTGGTTCACCCCTCCACTTT. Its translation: CASSPNSGSPLHF.

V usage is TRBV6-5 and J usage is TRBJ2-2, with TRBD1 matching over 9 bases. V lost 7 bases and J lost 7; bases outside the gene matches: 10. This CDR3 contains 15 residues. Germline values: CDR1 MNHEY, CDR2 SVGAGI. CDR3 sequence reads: CASIQDRGAFGELFF. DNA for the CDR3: TGTGCCAGCATCCAGGACAGGGGAGCGTTCGGGGAGCTGTTTTTT.

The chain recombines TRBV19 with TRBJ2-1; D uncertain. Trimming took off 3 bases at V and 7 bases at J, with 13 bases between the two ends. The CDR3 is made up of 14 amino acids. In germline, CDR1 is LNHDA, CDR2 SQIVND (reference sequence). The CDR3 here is CASSIGPGRNEQFF. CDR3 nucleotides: TGTGCCAGTAGTATTGGGCCCGGGCGGAATGAGCAGTTCTTC.

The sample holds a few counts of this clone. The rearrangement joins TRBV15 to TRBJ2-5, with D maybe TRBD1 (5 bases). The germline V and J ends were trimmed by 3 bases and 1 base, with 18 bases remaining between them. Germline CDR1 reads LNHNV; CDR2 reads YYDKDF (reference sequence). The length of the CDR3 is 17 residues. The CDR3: CATSRGSDIFLQETQYF. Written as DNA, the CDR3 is TGTGCCACCAGCAGGGGATCGGACATATTCCTCCAAGAGACCCAGTACTTC.

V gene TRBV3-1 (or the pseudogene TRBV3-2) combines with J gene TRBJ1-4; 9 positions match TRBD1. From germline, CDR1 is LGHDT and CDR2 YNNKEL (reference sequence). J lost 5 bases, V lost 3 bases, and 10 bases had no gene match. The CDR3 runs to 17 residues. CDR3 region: CASSQDRGGNRNEKLFF. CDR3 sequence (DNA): TGTGCCAGCAGCCAGGACAGGGGCGGGAATAGGAATGAAAAACTGTTTTTT.

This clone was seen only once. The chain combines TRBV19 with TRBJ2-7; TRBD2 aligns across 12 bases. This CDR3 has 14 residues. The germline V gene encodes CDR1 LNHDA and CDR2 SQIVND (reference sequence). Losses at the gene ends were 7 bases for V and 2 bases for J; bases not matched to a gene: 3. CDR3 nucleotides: TGTGCCAGTAAGACTAGCGGGGGAACCTACGAGCAGTACTTC. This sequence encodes CASKTSGGTYEQYF.

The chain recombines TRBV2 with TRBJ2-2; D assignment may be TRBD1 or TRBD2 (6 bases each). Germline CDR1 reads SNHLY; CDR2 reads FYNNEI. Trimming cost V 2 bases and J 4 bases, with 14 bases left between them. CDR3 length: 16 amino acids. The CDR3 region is CASSETGGASTGELFF. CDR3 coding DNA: TGTGCCAGCAGTGAAACCGGGGGCGCTTCCACCGGGGAGCTGTTTTTT.

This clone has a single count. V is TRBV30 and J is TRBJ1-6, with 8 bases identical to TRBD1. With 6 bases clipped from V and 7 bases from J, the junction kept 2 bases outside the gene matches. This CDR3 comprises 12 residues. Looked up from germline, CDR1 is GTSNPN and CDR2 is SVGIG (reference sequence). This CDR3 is CACTGGNSPLHF. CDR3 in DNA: TGTGCCTGCACAGGGGGGAATTCACCCCTCCACTTT.